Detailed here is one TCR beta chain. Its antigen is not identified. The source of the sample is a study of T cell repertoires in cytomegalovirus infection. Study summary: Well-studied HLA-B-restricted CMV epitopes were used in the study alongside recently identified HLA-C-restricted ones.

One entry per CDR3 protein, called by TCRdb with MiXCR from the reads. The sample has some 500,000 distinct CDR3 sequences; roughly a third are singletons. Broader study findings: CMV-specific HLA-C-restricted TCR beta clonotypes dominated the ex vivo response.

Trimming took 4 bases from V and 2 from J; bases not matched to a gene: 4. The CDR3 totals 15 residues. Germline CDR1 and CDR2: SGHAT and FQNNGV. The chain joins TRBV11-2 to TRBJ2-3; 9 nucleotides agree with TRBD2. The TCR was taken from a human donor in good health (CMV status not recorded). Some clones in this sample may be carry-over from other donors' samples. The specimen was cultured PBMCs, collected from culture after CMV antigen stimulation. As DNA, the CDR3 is TGTGCCAGCAGCTCTAGCGGGACTTACACAGATACGCAGTATTTT. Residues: CASSSSGTYTDTQYF. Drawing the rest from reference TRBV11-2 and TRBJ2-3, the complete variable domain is EAGVAQSPRYKIIEKRQSVAFWCNPISGHATLYWYQQILGQGPKLLIQFQNNGVVDDSQLPKDRFSAERLKGVDSTLKIQPAKLEDSAVYLCASSSSGTYTDTQYFGPGTRLTVL.